What follows are 28 T cell receptor beta chains derived from one specimen sequenced in a study of blood T cell repertoires in COVID-19. Libraries were prepared by immunoSEQ multiplex PCR; TCRdb keeps only in-frame clonotypes and omits some of them. Of a few hundred thousand clones listed, 88% are singletons. Sequencing was carried out using peripheral blood. Receptors were obtained from a human donor in a cohort sampled during active COVID-19.

The chain combines TRBV27 with TRBJ2-7; D remains ambiguous. V was cut by 6 bases and J by 3 bases, with 9 bases left in between. Germline V lookup: CDR1 MNHEY, CDR2 SMNVEV (reference sequence). CDR3 size: 12 residues. The CDR3 bases are TGTGCCAGCAGCAACGTCTACTACGAGCAGTACTTC. Translating gives CASSNVYYEQYF.

This rearrangement joins TRBV27 to TRBJ1-5, with unresolved D. V lost 0 bases to trimming and J lost 7 bases, with 13 bases between them. Germline V gives CDR1 MNHEY, CDR2 SMNVEV (reference sequence). The CDR3 spans 15 residues. The CDR3: CASSLSSIGVQPQHF. The CDR3 region has the DNA TGTGCCAGCAGTTTATCTTCCATCGGGGTCCAGCCCCAGCATTTT.

The gene calls are TRBV14 and TRBJ1-2, with no clear D. Germline V lookup: CDR1 SGHDN, CDR2 FVKESK. Trimming took 0 bases from V and 8 from J, leaving 10 bases between them. This CDR3 is 13 amino acids long. Here the CDR3 DNA reads TGTGCCAGCAGCCAAGAGCCCCCCGGGGGCTACACCTTC. It translates to CASSQEPPGGYTF.

The chain has TRBV7-2 and TRBJ2-2; D is perhaps TRBD1 (5 bases). This CDR3 has 14 amino acids. Germline CDR1 SGHTA, CDR2 FQGNSA. V was cut by 10 bases and J by 2 bases, with 14 bases left in between. CDR3 loop: CANERGTNTGELFF. CDR3 coding DNA: TGTGCCAACGAAAGGGGCACTAACACCGGGGAGCTGTTTTTT.

The J gene is TRBJ2-3, the V gene TRBV10-3, with no clear D. Between the trimmed V and J ends, which lost 11 bases and 2 bases, there was a span of 14 bases. The germline CDR1 and CDR2 sequences are ENHRY and SYGVKD. This CDR3 comprises 13 residues. CDR3 in amino acids: CAYRKEDTDTQYF. DNA for the CDR3: TGTGCCTACCGGAAAGAGGACACAGATACGCAGTATTTT.

The chain links TRBV5-4 to TRBJ2-7, with 10 bases fitting TRBD1. V trimming: 6 bases; J trimming: 5 bases; junction bases outside the gene matches: 8. The germline CDR1 and CDR2 sequences are SGHNT and YYREEE (reference sequence). This CDR3 is built from 14 residues. The CDR3 sequence is CASTFRDRGNEQYF. The CDR3 DNA reads TGTGCCAGCACTTTCCGGGACAGGGGCAACGAGCAGTACTTC. The full variable domain, with the rest looked up from reference TRBV5-4 and TRBJ2-7, is ETGVTQSPTHLIKTRGQQVTLRCSSQSGHNTVSWYQQALGQGPQFIFQYYREEENGRGNFPPRFSGLQFPNYSSELNVNALELDDSALYLCASTFRDRGNEQYFGPGTRLTVT.

The table lists this clone with a few counts. The chain uses TRBV4-1 and TRBJ1-2; D gene ambiguous. The CDR3 sequence is 14 residues long. The V gene's germline CDR1 is MGHRA and CDR2 YSYEKL. The ends were cut back, 2 bases at V and 8 bases at J, with 15 bases in the middle. Written as DNA, the CDR3 is TGCGCCAGCAGCCAACCCACGGGCGGGAAGGGCTACACCTTC. This codes for CASSQPTGGKGYTF.

V usage is TRBV24-1 and J usage is TRBJ1-2; 8 bases match TRBD1. V gave up 4 bases and J gave up 6 bases; unmatched junction bases: 9. In germline, CDR1 is KGHDR, CDR2 SFDVKD. This CDR3 has 15 amino acids. CDR3 sequence (DNA): TGTGCCACCAGTGAAATAGGACAGGGCATTAATGGCTACACCTTC. This gives the protein CATSEIGQGINGYTF.

This CDR3 is CASSQGRGTRTEAFF. DNA of the CDR3: TGCGCCAGCAGCCAAGGCCGGGGGACGAGGACTGAAGCTTTCTTT. The chain couples TRBV4-1 to TRBJ1-1, with D perhaps matching TRBD1 (5 bases). The V gene lost 1 base and the J gene lost 5 bases, with 14 bases spanning the gap. Germline loops: CDR1 MGHRA, CDR2 YSYEKL. The CDR3 spans 15 residues.

This clone was seen a handful of times. The CDR3 DNA is TGTGCCAGTAGTCCCCGGACTAGCGGGAGGAATCAGCTCGAGCAGTACTTC. It is translated as CASSPRTSGRNQLEQYF. The genes are TRBV19 and TRBJ2-7, with 14 bases that match TRBD2. Germline CDR1 LNHDA, CDR2 SQIVND (reference sequence). V was pared by 5 bases and J by 6 bases, with 12 bases of the junction left unmatched. There are 17 residues in the CDR3.

The V and J genes are TRBV5-6 and TRBJ2-7; the match to TRBD1 covers 10 bases. This CDR3 is built from 16 residues. V was pared by 4 bases and J by 4 bases, with 11 bases of the junction left unmatched. CDR1 and CDR2 from the germline V gene are SGHDT and YYEEEE. The CDR3 here is CASSRGLDRGSYEQYF. The DNA for the CDR3 is TGTGCCAGCAGCCGGGGGCTGGACAGGGGGTCTTACGAGCAGTACTTC.

The chain has TRBV27 and TRBJ2-1, with TRBD2 identical over 8 bases. This CDR3 is built from 15 residues. Germline CDR1 reads MNHEY; CDR2 reads SMNVEV (reference sequence). Germline trimming cut 5 bases from V and 4 bases from J; bases unmatched to any gene: 7. CDR3 sequence reads: CASSPLPSGYNEQFF. The CDR3 bases are TGTGCCAGCAGTCCCCTCCCTAGCGGGTACAATGAGCAGTTCTTC.

This clone has a handful of counts. This chain joins TRBV10-3 and TRBJ1-1; D not resolved. The CDR3 is 13 residues long. V gave up 11 bases and J gave up 0 bases, with 13 bases separating them. Germline V lookup: CDR1 ENHRY, CDR2 SYGVKD. CDR3 nucleotide sequence: TGTGCCTTCGGGGTGGCAATGAACACTGAAGCTTTCTTT. This sequence encodes CAFGVAMNTEAFF.

CDR3 sequence: CASEKGSWNTEAFF. DNA for the CDR3: TGTGCCAGCGAGAAGGGGTCTTGGAACACTGAAGCTTTCTTT. V gene TRBV7-8 combines with J gene TRBJ1-1, with D perhaps matching TRBD1 (5 bases). The CDR3 totals 14 residues. Germline-derived CDR1 and CDR2 are SGHVS and FQNEAQ. V dropped 8 bases and J dropped 1 base, with 14 bases sitting between them.

The rearrangement links TRBV6-2 or TRBV6-3 to TRBJ2-1; D remains ambiguous. This CDR3 has 14 residues. Germline V CDR1 and CDR2: MNHEY, SVGEGT. The V and J ends lost 7 bases and 7 bases respectively, with 17 bases between them. The CDR3 loop reads CASTPFGLFNEQFF. The CDR3, as DNA: TGTGCCAGCACCCCGTTTGGGCTGTTTAATGAGCAGTTCTTC.

V gene TRBV25-1 combines with J gene TRBJ1-4, with D unresolved. V was pared by 1 base and J by 4 bases, with 10 bases between. This CDR3 is built from 15 residues. Germline values: CDR1 MGHDK, CDR2 SYGVNS. The CDR3 sequence: CASSEFTFNNEKLFF. The CDR3 DNA follows: TGTGCCAGCAGTGAATTTACTTTTAATAATGAAAAACTGTTTTTT.

V and J are TRBV20-1 and TRBJ1-2; D not certain. Trimming shortened V by 1 base and J by 4 bases, and 4 bases separated the two germline ends. Germline CDR1 is DFQATT and CDR2 is SNEGSKA (reference sequence). The CDR3 runs to 11 residues. CDR3 residues: CSARGAYGYTF. The CDR3 DNA sequence: TGCAGTGCTAGAGGAGCCTATGGCTACACCTTC.

The chain combines TRBV7-2 with TRBJ2-7; D possibly corresponds to TRBD2 (6 bases). The germline gives CDR1 SGHTA, CDR2 FQGNSA. The V end was cut by 5 bases, the J end by 2 bases, with 22 bases between. This CDR3 has 17 amino acids. The CDR3 DNA follows: TGTGCCAGCAGCCGCGTAGGAGGGGCGCGCCCAACCTACGAGCAGTACTTC. It translates to CASSRVGGARPTYEQYF.

V is TRBV4-1 and J is TRBJ2-5; the D gene is possibly TRBD2 (6 bases). Between the trimmed V and J ends, which lost 0 bases and 3 bases, there was a span of 20 bases. The germline CDR1 and CDR2 sequences are MGHRA and YSYEKL. The CDR3 is made up of 18 amino acids. CDR3: CASSQDSGTWRGKETQYF. CDR3 DNA sequence: TGCGCCAGCAGCCAAGATTCGGGGACTTGGAGGGGTAAAGAGACCCAGTACTTC.

In its sample, this clone was seen a few times. The genes are TRBV9 and TRBJ2-5, with 8 bases lining up with TRBD2. Germline CDR1 SGDLS, CDR2 YYNGEE. V gave up 3 bases and J gave up 1 base; unmatched junction bases: 2. The CDR3 has 14 amino acids. The CDR3 is CASSALAGQETQYF. The CDR3 DNA follows: TGTGCCAGCAGCGCCCTAGCGGGCCAAGAGACCCAGTACTTC.

The gene calls are TRBV5-1 and TRBJ1-1; unclear D gene. Trimming cost V 3 bases and J 2 bases, with 11 bases left between them. CDR1 is SGHRS and CDR2 is YFSETQ in the germline V gene. The CDR3 is 14 residues long. The CDR3 sequence is CASSSPPGNTEAFF. DNA for the CDR3: TGCGCCAGCAGCTCCCCCCCAGGTAACACTGAAGCTTTCTTT.

The gene calls are TRBV25-1 and TRBJ2-3; 7 positions match TRBD2. V shed 6 bases, J shed 2 bases, and the junction held 2 bases outside the gene matches. Germline V gene lookup returns CDR1 MGHDK and CDR2 SYGVNS. The CDR3 covers 13 residues. CDR3 bases: TGTGCCAGCAGGCGGGGGTACACAGATACGCAGTATTTT. Translating gives CASRRGYTDTQYF.

The V call is TRBV25-1, the J call TRBJ1-1; no clear D. CDR3 length equals 11 residues. The germline CDR1 and CDR2 sequences are MGHDK and SYGVNS. The V gene lost 5 bases and the J gene lost 7 bases, with 8 bases spanning the gap. DNA for the CDR3: TGTGCCAGCAGTTCCCGAGTTGAAGCTTTCTTT. This sequence encodes CASSSRVEAFF. Looking up the rest from reference TRBV25-1 and TRBJ1-1 gives the full variable domain: EADIYQTPRYLVIGTGKKITLECSQTMGHDKMYWYQQDPGMELHLIHYSYGVNSTEKGDLSSESTVSRIRTEHFPLTLESARPSHTSQYLCASSSRVEAFFGQGTRLTVV.

This clone was counted between two and nine times. The chain combines TRBV15 with TRBJ1-5; 10 nucleotides line up with TRBD1. The CDR3 loop spans 17 amino acids. With 2 bases clipped from V and 4 bases from J, the junction kept 8 bases outside the gene matches. Germline assignment: CDR1 LNHNV and CDR2 YYDKDF (reference sequence). The CDR3 loop is CATSRFGTGVSNQPQHF. CDR3 coding DNA: TGTGCCACCAGCAGATTTGGGACAGGGGTATCAAATCAGCCCCAGCATTTT.

J is TRBJ1-2 and V is TRBV10-3; possible D gene TRBD1, 5 bases. CDR1 and CDR2 from the germline V gene are ENHRY and SYGVKD. The CDR3 spans 15 residues. V gave up 5 bases and J gave up 6 bases, with 19 bases separating them. This CDR3 reads CAISYRDSSNNGYTF. CDR3 coding DNA: TGTGCCATCAGTTACCGGGACTCCAGTAATAATGGCTACACCTTC.

This clone was recorded once. The V gene is TRBV10-3, the J gene TRBJ1-1; TRBD1 might be the D (6 bases). CDR1 and CDR2 from the germline V gene are ENHRY and SYGVKD. The CDR3 extends over 14 amino acids. Trimming left V 4 bases short and J 0 bases short, with 9 bases between. The CDR3 loop reads CAISGEGVNTEAFF. DNA for the CDR3: TGTGCCATCAGTGGTGAGGGGGTGAACACTGAAGCTTTCTTT.

This clone was observed a handful of times. The chain couples TRBV7-6 to TRBJ2-7; TRBD1 agrees at 9 bases. Per germline, CDR1 SGHVS and CDR2 FNYEAQ. V trimming: 1 base; J trimming: 4 bases; junction bases outside the gene matches: 2. The length of the CDR3 is 14 residues. DNA for the CDR3: TGTGCCAGCAGCTTAGAAGGACAGGGGTACGAGCAGTACTTC. Translating it yields CASSLEGQGYEQYF.

The J gene is TRBJ1-1, the V gene TRBV5-4, with 8 positions matching TRBD1. J gave up 7 bases and V 2 bases, and 7 bases lay outside the gene matches. The CDR3 covers 14 residues. Germline loops: CDR1 SGHNT, CDR2 YYREEE (reference sequence). The CDR3 DNA follows: TGTGCCAGCAGCTTTACCGGACAGGGCGATGAAGCTTTCTTT. Its protein is CASSFTGQGDEAFF.